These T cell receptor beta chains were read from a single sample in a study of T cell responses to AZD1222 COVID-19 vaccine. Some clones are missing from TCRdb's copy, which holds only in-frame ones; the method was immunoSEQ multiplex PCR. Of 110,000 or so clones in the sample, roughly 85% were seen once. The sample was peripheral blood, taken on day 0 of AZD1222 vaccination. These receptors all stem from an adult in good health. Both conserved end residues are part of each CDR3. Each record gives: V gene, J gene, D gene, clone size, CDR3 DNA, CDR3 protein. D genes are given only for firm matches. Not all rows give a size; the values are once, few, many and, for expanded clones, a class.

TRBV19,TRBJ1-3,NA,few,TGTGCCAGTAGTATAGGAGGAGCTTTCCGTAGCTCTGGAAACACCATATATTTT,CASSIGGAFRSSGNTIYF
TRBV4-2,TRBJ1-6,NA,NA,TGTGCCAGCAGCCAAGAAACGTCGGCGGGCCCCTATAATTCACCCCTCCACTTT,CASSQETSAGPYNSPLHF
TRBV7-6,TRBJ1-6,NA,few,TGTGCCAGCAGCATCGGGGTTGGGGGTTCACCCCTCCACTTT,CASSIGVGGSPLHF
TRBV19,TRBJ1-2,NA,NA,TGTGCCAGTACCCCGTCGGATTTGGGGGCCGGAGGTGACTATGGCTACACCTTC,CASTPSDLGAGGDYGYTF
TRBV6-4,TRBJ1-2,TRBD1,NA,TGTGCCAGCAGTGACGGTCAGGGGGTGAACTATGGCTACACCTTC,CASSDGQGVNYGYTF
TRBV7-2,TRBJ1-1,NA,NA,TGTGCCAGCAGCTACCACAGGGTAGGGACTGAAGCTTTCTTT,CASSYHRVGTEAFF
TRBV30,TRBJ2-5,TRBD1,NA,TGTGCCTGGAGTGTGCCCCGACAGGGTGGAGCGGTCGAGACCCAGTACTTC,CAWSVPRQGGAVETQYF
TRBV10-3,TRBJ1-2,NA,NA,TGTGCCATCAGGGACAGCTATGGCTACACCTTC,CAIRDSYGYTF
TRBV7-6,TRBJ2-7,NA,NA,TGTGCCAGCAGCTTAGCGCCCGCCTACGAGCAGTACTTC,CASSLAPAYEQYF
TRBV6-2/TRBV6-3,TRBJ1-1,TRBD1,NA,TGTGCCAGCAGTTATGGACAGGAGACAGCTTTCTTT,CASSYGQETAFF
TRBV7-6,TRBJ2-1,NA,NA,TGTGCCAGCAGCTTAGGCCACCTCGTCAATGAGCAGTTCTTC,CASSLGHLVNEQFF
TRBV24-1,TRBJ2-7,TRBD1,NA,TGTGCCACCGGGACAGCAGGTTCCTACGAGCAGTACTTC,CATGTAGSYEQYF
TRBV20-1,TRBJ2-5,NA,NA,TGCAGTGCTAGAAATATGGAGACCCAGTACTTC,CSARNMETQYF
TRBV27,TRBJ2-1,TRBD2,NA,TGTGCCAGCAACCCACTAGCGGGAACGGGCAATGAGCAGTTCTTC,CASNPLAGTGNEQFF
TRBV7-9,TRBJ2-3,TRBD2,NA,TGTGCCAGCAGCTTATTCCTAGCGGGAGGCGGTGGGTTTACGCAGTATTTT,CASSLFLAGGGGFTQYF
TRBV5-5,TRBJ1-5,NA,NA,TGTGCCAGCAGCTATACAATGGTCTATCAGCCCCAGCATTTT,CASSYTMVYQPQHF
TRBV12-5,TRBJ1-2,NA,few,TGTGCTAGTGGTTTGGTGAATACCCCGGGGGGGGATGGCTACACCTTC,CASGLVNTPGGDGYTF
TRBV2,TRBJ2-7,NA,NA,TGTGCCAGCAGTGCGGGACGGCCATCCTACGAGCAGTACTTC,CASSAGRPSYEQYF
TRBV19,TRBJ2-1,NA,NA,TGTGCCAGTAGGGAATCCGGGTACAGCTCCTACAATGAGCAGTTCTTC,CASRESGYSSYNEQFF
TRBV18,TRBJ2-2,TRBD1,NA,TGTGCCAGCTCACCAGGGACAGGGAGGAACACCGGGGAGCTGTTTTTT,CASSPGTGRNTGELFF
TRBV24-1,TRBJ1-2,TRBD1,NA,TGTGCCACCAGTGATATGGGACAGGTCTATGGCTACACCTTC,CATSDMGQVYGYTF
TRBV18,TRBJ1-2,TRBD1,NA,TGTGCCAGCTCACCCCAATCAACTGCGACGGGGACAGGGGGTGGCTACACCTTC,CASSPQSTATGTGGGYTF
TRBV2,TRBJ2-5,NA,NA,TGTGCCAGCGCAACCGACCCCCTAGAGACCCAGTACTTC,CASATDPLETQYF
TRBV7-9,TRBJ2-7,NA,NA,TGTGCCAGCAGCTCCTTAGGGGTTTACGAGCAGTACTTC,CASSSLGVYEQYF
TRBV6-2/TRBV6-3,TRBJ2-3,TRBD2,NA,TGTGCCAGCAGTCACAGAGGAGCGGGAGGTTTGGATACGCAGTATTTT,CASSHRGAGGLDTQYF
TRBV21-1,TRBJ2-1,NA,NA,TGTGCCAGCAGCACCCAGGGACTAGCGGCTTTTTACAATGAGCAGTTCTTC,CASSTQGLAAFYNEQFF
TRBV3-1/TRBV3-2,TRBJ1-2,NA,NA,TGTGCCAGCAGCCGAATCCCAACCCGGTCCCCTGGGGGTGGCTACACCTTC,CASSRIPTRSPGGGYTF
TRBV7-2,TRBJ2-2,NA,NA,TGTGCCAGCAGCTTAGAGCTAAAACCCACCGGGGAGCTGTTTTTT,CASSLELKPTGELFF
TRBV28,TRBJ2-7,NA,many,TGTGCCAGCAGTTCCCAATCTTGGGGCCTCCCAGATTACGAGCAGTACTTC,CASSSQSWGLPDYEQYF
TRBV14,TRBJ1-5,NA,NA,TGTGCCAGCAGCCCTGGGGTCTCTCAGCCCCAGCATTTT,CASSPGVSQPQHF
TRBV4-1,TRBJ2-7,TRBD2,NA,TGCGCCAGCAGCCACACTAGCGGGAGCTCCTACGAGCAGTACTTC,CASSHTSGSSYEQYF
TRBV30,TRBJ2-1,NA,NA,TGTGCCTGGAGTATCCGGACCAGCTCCTACAATGAGCAGTTCTTC,CAWSIRTSSYNEQFF
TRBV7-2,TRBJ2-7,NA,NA,TGTGCCAGCAGCTCTACCAGGGGTTCCTACGAGCAGTACTTC,CASSSTRGSYEQYF
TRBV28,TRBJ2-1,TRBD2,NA,TGTGCCAGCAGTTTTTTCCGGCTAGCGGGGGGACTAAACTCCTACAATGAGCAGTTCTTC,CASSFFRLAGGLNSYNEQFF
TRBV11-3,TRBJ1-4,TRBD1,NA,TGTGCCAGCAGCTTTGGGACAGTTGGTGAAAAACTGTTTTTT,CASSFGTVGEKLFF
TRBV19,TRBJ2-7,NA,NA,TGTGCCAGTAGACCCGGGGCTAGATACGAGCAGTACTTC,CASRPGARYEQYF
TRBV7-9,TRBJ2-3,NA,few,TGTGCCAGCAGCTTAGCCGTGGTTGGGTCCACAGATACGCAGTATTTT,CASSLAVVGSTDTQYF
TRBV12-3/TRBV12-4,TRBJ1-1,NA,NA,TGTGCCAGCAGTTTAGGGGTAGGGCTTGAAGCTTTCTTT,CASSLGVGLEAFF
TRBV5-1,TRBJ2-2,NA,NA,TGCGCCAGCAGCTTCGGCCTAGCGTTCGGCACCGGGGAGCTGTTTTTT,CASSFGLAFGTGELFF
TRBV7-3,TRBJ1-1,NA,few,TGTGCCAGCAGCCCCCGGGGCCCCACTGAAGCTTTCTTT,CASSPRGPTEAFF
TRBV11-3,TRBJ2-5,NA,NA,TGTGCCAGCAGCAGACAGCAAGAGACCCAGTACTTC,CASSRQQETQYF
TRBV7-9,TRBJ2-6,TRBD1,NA,TGTGCCAGCAGCCACGGGACAGTCAACGTCCTGACTTTC,CASSHGTVNVLTF
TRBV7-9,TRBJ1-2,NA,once,TGTGCCAGCAGCTCTAATCGAGGCTGGGGTGGCTACACCTTC,CASSSNRGWGGYTF